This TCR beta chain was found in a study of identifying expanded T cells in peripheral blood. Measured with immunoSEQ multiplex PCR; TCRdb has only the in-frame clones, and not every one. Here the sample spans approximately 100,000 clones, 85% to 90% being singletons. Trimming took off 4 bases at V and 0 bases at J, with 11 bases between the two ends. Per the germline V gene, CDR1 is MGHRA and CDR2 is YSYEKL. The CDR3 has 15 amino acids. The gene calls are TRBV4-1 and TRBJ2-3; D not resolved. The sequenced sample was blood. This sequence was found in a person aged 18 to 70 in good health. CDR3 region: CASSPIYTSTDTQYF. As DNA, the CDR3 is TGCGCCAGCAGCCCCATATACACTAGCACAGATACGCAGTATTTT.